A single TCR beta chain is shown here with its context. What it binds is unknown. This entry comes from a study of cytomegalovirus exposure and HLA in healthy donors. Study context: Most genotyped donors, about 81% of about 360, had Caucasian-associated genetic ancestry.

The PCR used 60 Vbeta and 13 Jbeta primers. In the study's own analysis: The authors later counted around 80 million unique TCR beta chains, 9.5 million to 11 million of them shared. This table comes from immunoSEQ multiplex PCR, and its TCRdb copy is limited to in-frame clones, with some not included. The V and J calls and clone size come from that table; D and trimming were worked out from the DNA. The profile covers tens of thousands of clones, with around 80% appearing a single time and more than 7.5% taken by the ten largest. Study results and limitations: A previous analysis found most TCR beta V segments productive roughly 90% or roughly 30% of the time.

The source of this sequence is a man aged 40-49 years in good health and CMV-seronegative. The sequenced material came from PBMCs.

The CDR3 loop is CASTKTGVMSETQYF. The CDR3 DNA sequence: TGTGCCAGTACCAAGACAGGGGTAATGTCGGAGACCCAGTACTTC. The V call is TRBV19, the J call TRBJ2-5, with 8 bases matching TRBD1. The CDR3 runs 15 residues. The V gene's germline CDR1 is LNHDA and CDR2 SQIVND (reference sequence). Trimming cost V 7 bases and J 5 bases; bases outside gene matches: 12.